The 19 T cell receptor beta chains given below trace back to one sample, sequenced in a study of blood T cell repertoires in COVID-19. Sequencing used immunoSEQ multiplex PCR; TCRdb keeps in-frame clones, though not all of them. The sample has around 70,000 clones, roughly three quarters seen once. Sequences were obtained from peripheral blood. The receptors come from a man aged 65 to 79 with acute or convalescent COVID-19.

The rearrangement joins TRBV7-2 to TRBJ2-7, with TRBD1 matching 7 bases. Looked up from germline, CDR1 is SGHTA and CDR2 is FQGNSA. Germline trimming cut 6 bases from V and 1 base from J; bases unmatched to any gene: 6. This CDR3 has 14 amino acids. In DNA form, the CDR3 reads TGTGCCAGCAGAAAACAGGGGACATCCTACGAGCAGTACTTC. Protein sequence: CASRKQGTSYEQYF.

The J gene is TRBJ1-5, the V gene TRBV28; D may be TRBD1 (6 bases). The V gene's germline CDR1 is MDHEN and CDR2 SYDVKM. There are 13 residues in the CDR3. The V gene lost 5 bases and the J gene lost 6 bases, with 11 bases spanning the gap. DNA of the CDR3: TGTGCCAGCAGTACAGGGATAAGTCAGCCCCAGCATTTT. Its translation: CASSTGISQPQHF.

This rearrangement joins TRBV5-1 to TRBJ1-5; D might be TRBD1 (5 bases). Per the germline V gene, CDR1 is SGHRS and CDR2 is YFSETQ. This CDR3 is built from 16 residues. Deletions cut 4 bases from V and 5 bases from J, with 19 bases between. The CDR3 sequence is CASSPLGQGPYQPQHF. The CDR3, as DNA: TGCGCCAGCAGCCCCCTTGGGCAGGGCCCATATCAGCCCCAGCATTTT.

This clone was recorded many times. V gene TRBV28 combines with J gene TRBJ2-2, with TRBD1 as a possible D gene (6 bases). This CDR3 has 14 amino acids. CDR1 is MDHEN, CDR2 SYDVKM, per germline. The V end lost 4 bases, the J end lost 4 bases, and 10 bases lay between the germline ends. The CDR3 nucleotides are TGTGCCAGCAGTTCCGGGACACCCACCGGGGAGCTGTTTTTT. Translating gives CASSSGTPTGELFF.

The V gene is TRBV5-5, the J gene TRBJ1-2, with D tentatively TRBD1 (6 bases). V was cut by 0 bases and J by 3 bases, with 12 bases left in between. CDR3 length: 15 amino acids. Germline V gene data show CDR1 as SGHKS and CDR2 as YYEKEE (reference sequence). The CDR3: CASSLAGGADYGYTF. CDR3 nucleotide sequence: TGTGCCAGCAGCTTGGCCGGGGGGGCCGACTATGGCTACACCTTC.

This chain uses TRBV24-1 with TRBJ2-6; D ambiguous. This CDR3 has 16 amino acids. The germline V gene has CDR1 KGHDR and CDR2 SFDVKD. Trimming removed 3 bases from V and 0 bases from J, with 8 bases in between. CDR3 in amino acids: CATSDTSPSGANVLTF. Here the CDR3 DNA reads TGTGCCACCAGTGATACTTCCCCCTCTGGGGCCAACGTCCTGACTTTC.

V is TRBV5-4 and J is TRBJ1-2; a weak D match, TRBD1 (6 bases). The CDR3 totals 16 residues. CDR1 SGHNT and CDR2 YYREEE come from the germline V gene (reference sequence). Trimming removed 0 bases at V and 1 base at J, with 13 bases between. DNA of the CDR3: TGTGCCAGCAGCTTGGGGGGGGGCTCCGATAACTATGGCTACACCTTC. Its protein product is CASSLGGGSDNYGYTF. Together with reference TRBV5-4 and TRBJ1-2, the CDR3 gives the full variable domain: ETGVTQSPTHLIKTRGQQVTLRCSSQSGHNTVSWYQQALGQGPQFIFQYYREEENGRGNFPPRFSGLQFPNYSSELNVNALELDDSALYLCASSLGGGSDNYGYTFGSGTRLTVV.

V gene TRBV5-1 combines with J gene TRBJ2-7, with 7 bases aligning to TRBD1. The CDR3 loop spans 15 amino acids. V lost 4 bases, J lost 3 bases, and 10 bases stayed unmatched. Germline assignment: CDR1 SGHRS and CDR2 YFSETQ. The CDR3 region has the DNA TGCGCCAGCAGCCCGCTGACAGGGCCACTCTACGAGCAGTACTTC. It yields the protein CASSPLTGPLYEQYF. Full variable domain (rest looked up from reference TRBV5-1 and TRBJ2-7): KAGVTQTPRYLIKTRGQQVTLSCSPISGHRSVSWYQQTPGQGLQFLFEYFSETQRNKGNFPGRFSGRQFSNSRSEMNVSTLELGDSALYLCASSPLTGPLYEQYFGPGTRLTVT.

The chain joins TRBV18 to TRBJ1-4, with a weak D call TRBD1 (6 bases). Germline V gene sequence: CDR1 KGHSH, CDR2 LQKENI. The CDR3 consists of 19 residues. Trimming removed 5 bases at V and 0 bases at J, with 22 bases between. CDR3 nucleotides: TGTGCCAGCTCAGCAGCGCGGCCTACAGGGACGACAACTAATGAAAAACTGTTTTTT. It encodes CASSAARPTGTTTNEKLFF. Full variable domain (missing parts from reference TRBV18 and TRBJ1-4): NAGVMQNPRHLVRRRGQEARLRCSPMKGHSHVYWYRQLPEEGLKFMVYLQKENIIDESGMPKERFSAEFPKEGPSILRIQQVVRGDSAAYFCASSAARPTGTTTNEKLFFGSGTQLSVL.

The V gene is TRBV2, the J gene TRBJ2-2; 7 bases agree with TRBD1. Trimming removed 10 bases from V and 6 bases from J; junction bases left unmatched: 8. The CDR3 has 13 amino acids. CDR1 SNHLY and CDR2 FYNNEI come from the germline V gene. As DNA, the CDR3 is TGTGCCACTCGAGGGGGCGCGTCCGGGGAGCTGTTTTTT. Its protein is CATRGGASGELFF.

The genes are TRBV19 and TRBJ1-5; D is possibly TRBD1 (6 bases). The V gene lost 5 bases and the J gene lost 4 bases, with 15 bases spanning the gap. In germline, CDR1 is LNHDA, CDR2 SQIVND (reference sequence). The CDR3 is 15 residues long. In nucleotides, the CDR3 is TGTGCCAGTAGTTCCCGGACAGCGGGGAATCAGCCCCAGCATTTT. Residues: CASSSRTAGNQPQHF.

This chain's CDR3 is CATSDLQGQGANTGELFF. The CDR3 DNA follows: TGTGCCACCAGTGATTTGCAAGGACAGGGTGCGAACACCGGGGAGCTGTTTTTT. This chain joins TRBV24-1 and TRBJ2-2; 8 bases line up with TRBD1. J was trimmed by 0 bases and V by 0 bases; bases with no gene match: 5. The length of the CDR3 is 18 residues. Germline CDR1 and CDR2: KGHDR and SFDVKD.

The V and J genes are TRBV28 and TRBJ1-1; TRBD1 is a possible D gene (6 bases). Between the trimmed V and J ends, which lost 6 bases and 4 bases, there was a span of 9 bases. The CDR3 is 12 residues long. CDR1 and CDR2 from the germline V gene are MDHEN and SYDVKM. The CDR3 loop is CASRTGSTEAFF. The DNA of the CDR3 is TGTGCCAGCAGAACAGGGAGCACTGAAGCTTTCTTT.

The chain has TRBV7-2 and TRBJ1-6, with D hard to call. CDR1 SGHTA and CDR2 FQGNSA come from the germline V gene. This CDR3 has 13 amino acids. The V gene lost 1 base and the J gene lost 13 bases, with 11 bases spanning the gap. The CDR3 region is CASSLGARKPLHF. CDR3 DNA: TGTGCCAGCAGCTTAGGGGCCCGGAAGCCCCTCCACTTT.

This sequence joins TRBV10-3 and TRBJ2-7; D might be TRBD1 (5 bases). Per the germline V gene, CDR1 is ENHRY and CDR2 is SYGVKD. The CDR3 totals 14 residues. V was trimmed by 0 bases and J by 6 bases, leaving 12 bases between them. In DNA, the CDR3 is TGTGCCATCAGTGAGTCGTCAGGGCCCGCCGAGCAGTACTTC. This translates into CAISESSGPAEQYF.

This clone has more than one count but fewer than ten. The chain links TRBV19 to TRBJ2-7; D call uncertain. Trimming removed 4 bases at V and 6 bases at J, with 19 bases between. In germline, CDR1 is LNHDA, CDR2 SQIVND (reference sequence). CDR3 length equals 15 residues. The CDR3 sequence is CASSTATALLREQYF. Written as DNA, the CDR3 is TGTGCCAGTAGTACCGCGACTGCCCTCCTCCGCGAGCAGTACTTC.

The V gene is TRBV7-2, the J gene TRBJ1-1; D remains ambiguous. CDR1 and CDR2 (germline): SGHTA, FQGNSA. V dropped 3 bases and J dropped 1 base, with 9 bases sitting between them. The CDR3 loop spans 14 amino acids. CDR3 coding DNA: TGTGCCAGCAGCTTGGGGAGGGCGAACACTGAAGCTTTCTTT. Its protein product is CASSLGRANTEAFF.

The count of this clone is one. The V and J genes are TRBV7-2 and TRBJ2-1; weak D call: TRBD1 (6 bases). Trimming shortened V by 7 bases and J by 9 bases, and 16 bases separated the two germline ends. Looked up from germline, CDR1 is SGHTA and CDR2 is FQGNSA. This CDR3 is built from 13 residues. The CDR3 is CASTQNLGGEQFF. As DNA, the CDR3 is TGTGCCAGCACCCAAAATCTAGGGGGTGAGCAGTTCTTC.

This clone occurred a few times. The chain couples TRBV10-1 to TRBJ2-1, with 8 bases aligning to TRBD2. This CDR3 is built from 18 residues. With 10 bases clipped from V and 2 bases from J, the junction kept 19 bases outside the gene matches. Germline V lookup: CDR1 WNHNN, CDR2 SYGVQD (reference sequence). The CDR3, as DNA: TGCGCCATCCGCAGCAGGCGGGAGGTCGGGGGCGCCTACAATGAGCAGTTCTTC. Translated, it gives CAIRSRREVGGAYNEQFF.